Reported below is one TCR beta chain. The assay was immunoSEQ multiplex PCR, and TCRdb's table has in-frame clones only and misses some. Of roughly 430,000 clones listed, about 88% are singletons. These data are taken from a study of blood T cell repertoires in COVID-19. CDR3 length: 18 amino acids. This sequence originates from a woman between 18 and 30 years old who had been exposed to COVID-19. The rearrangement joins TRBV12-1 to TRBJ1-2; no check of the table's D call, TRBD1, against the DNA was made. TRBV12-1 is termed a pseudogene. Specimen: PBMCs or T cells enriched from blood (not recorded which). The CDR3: CASEPPTGEKGGDYGYTF. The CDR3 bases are TGTGCCAGCGAGCCGCCCACAGGGGAGAAGGGGGGAGACTATGGCTACACCTTC.